The text below deals with one T cell receptor beta chain. No cognate antigen has been identified for it. The record has no base qualities; no much larger clone is one base away. Donors were a few dozen systemically healthy Caucasian individuals from Russia aged about 6 to 100 years. Each donor gave ten milliliters of peripheral blood, drawn into EDTA-treated Vacutainer tubes. PBMCs were isolated by Ficoll-Paque density-gradient centrifugation, with at least 6.5 million obtained per sample. Trizol reagent was used to extract total RNA from PBMCs, with at least 5 micrograms per sample. For every donor, flow cytometry on a PBMC aliquot measured the percentage of naive CD45RAhigh/CD27high T cells. CDR1 and CDR2, per the germline V gene, are MNHEY and SVGEGT. The V end gives up 6 bases and the J end 2 bases, leaving 14 bases in the junction not matched to a gene. From cysteine to phenylalanine, the CDR3 is 18 amino acids long. Only the CDR3 region is kept as DNA, spanning 54 bases read in frame from base 1.

The library was built by means of 5' RACE. Reads for this sample came from an Illumina HiSeq 2500. A second PCR of roughly 7 to 11 cycles was run with a J-beta primer mix and a sample-barcoded 5' primer. A unique molecular identifier was introduced onto each TCR beta cDNA molecule by a template-switch 5' adaptor carrying 12 random nucleotides. At least 3 million CDR3-containing paired-end reads were obtained from each sample. The Mint cDNA synthesis kit, primed by a TRBC-specific oligonucleotide, was used to synthesize first-strand cDNA from all RNA. Following uracil-DNA glycosylase treatment, a first 18-cycle PCR with universal primers M1SS and BC2_uni_R was performed on all cDNA. Under the source paper's analysis protocol: Each sample was normalized by randomly selecting 1 million high-quality reads, each carrying a distinct molecular identifier. Reads sharing molecular identifiers were discarded rather than binned into consensus sequences. CDR3 identification, clonotype clustering and error correction used MiTCR with a Q25 quality threshold and the strictest error-elimination algorithm. Lower-bound total TCR beta diversity was estimated with a nonparametric unseen species model using Euler transformation. TCRdb passed the public sequencing reads through fastp at Q25 and MiXCR, retaining productive beta sequences. Each entry is one CDR3 protein sequence, shown with its most common DNA and genes. For this entry, the V and J calls and clone size follow TCRdb and not the study's own pipeline. The sample includes about 2 million distinct CDR3 sequences, with just under 50% observed a single time. The ten biggest clones cover around 2.1% of the sample.

The data were taken from a study of blood T cells in healthy people across ages (dated by TCRdb to 2014 to 2015). For context, the study as a whole: Template switching captured roughly one uniquely barcoded TCR beta cDNA molecule per two T cells in model experiments. Age-related changes in TCR beta repertoire diversity were measured in the study by deep sequencing normalized with unique cDNA molecular identifiers. The donors were split into four age groups: young (average about 16 years), middle-aged (roughly 39), aged (more than 60) and long-lived (roughly 86). Donors of different ages were randomly distributed across sequencing lanes to avoid experimental bias. The study analyzed two additional independent replicas of 1 million unique cDNA reads from the same blood draw for two donors, one aged 18 to 30 and one aged 80 or older. Overall study results and their limits: Compared with the aged group, the long-lived group had more naive CD4+ T cells, fewer expanded clones and increased TCR diversity, a pattern suggesting age selection. There was a strong correlation between observed TCR beta diversity and the percentage of naive T cells measured by flow cytometry. As age increased, observed TCR beta diversity per million T cells dropped in a roughly linear way, and a significant reduction was already evident by age about 40. Because the CMV infection status of the donors was unknown, age-related changes in expanded clonotypes may potentially have been confounded. Total diversity estimates from one million sequenced T cells were considered lower bounds and underestimates. Conclusive comparison of naive and antigen-experienced compartments was prevented by the profiling of bulk unsorted PBMCs.

The chain joins TRBV6-2 or TRBV6-3 to TRBJ2-3, and 10 junctional nucleotides match TRBD1. The receptor's source is a woman between 35 and 50 years old in good health. Input material: blood. The nucleotides read TGTGCCAGCAGCATACCCGGGACAGGGGTCTTCCCCACAGATACGCAGTATTTT. Its protein product is CASSIPGTGVFPTDTQYF.